This T cell receptor beta chain emerged from a study of T cells in Graves' hyperthyroidism and ophthalmopathy. The wider study: Blood was drawn when the patient was first diagnosed and still untreated. Study findings and constraints: Blood also contained most expanded thyroid clonotypes above 0.001.

Regarding this clonotype: Its target is unknown.

What was amplified from RNA transcripts were TCR beta CDR3 regions. The HTBI primer set drove a first-round RT-PCR of the TCR CDR3. One entry per CDR3 protein results from TCRdb running MiXCR on the multiplex PCR reads. The top ten clones hold 28% of a sample with over 350,000 distinct CDR3 sequences, over 12% of them seen once. Under 3 months was the duration of disease in ophthalmopathy patients, who also had a Clinical Activity Score of at least 3 and a NOSPECS grade of at least 4. Exclusion of a patient resulted from uncontrolled infection, other autoimmune disease, pregnancy or lactation. V trimming: 6 bases; J trimming: 3 bases; junction bases outside the gene matches: 13. Germline CDR1 is MNHNS and CDR2 is SASEGT. This CDR3 region has 16 residues.

The V gene is TRBV6-1, the J gene TRBJ1-2, with TRBD1 matching 7 bases. The TCR was taken from a middle-aged man with Graves' ophthalmopathy. The sequenced sample was blood. CDR3 protein: CASRRDSLLIDYGYTF. CDR3 nucleotides: TGTGCCAGCAGGCGGGACAGTCTCTTGATAGACTATGGCTACACCTTC.